Each of the 25 T cell receptor beta chains below was sequenced from the same sample in a study of identical twins. TCRdb itself ran the 5' RACE reads through MiXCR, one entry per CDR3 protein. The repertoire holds about 890,000 distinct CDR3 sequences, with approximately 13% as singletons. These sequences were also reported in another study, on yellow fever vaccine responses in identical twins.

Sequenced sample: PBMCs. These receptors came from a woman aged 18-29 years in good health.

This clonotype was detected only a few times. The rearrangement links TRBV27 to TRBJ1-1, with no clear D. The CDR3 has 14 amino acids. The ends were cut back, 2 bases at V and 3 bases at J, with 10 bases in the middle. Germline V gives CDR1 MNHEY, CDR2 SMNVEV (reference sequence). Here the CDR3 reads CASSLRERDTEAFF. The CDR3 DNA is TGTGCCAGCAGTTTACGGGAAAGGGACACTGAAGCTTTCTTT.

DNA of the CDR3: TGTGCCAGCAGCCCCCGGACTAGCGGGAGCGCAGATACGCAGTATTTT. This codes for CASSPRTSGSADTQYF. The rearrangement uses TRBV9 and TRBJ2-3, with 13 bases that match TRBD2. Unmatched junction bases numbered 6, after V lost 4 bases and J lost 4 bases. CDR1 SGDLS and CDR2 YYNGEE come from the germline V gene. The CDR3 length is 16 residues. Combining the CDR3 with reference TRBV9 and TRBJ2-3 gives the whole variable domain DSGVTQTPKHLITATGQRVTLRCSPRSGDLSVYWYQQSLDQGLQFLIQYYNGEERAKGNILERFSAQQFPDLHSELNLSSLELGDSALYFCASSPRTSGSADTQYFGPGTRLTVL.

This clonotype has just a few counts. The V and J genes are TRBV20-1 and TRBJ1-2; no reliable D call. The CDR3 sequence is 12 residues long. V was cut by 1 base and J by 3 bases, with 6 bases left in between. Germline CDR1 and CDR2: DFQATT and SNEGSKA (reference sequence). The CDR3 coding sequence is TGCAGTGCTAGAGGCGAGGACTATGGCTACACCTTC. Protein product: CSARGEDYGYTF.

The chain carries TRBV19 and TRBJ2-2; TRBD2 aligns across 11 bases. CDR3 length equals 15 residues. CDR1 is LNHDA, CDR2 SQIVND, per germline (reference sequence). Germline trimming cut 4 bases from V and 6 bases from J; bases unmatched to any gene: 4. In DNA form, the CDR3 reads TGTGCCAGTAGTAGTAGCGGGGGGGCCTCCGGGGAGCTGTTTTTT. This translates into CASSSSGGASGELFF. The full variable domain, in which reference TRBV19 and TRBJ2-2 provide the parts outside the CDR3, is DGGITQSPKYLFRKEGQNVTLSCEQNLNHDAMYWYRQDPGQGLRLIYYSQIVNDFQKGDIAEGYSVSREKKESFPLTVTSAQKNPTAFYLCASSSSGGASGELFFGEGSRLTVL.

This clonotype was detected only a few times. The V gene is TRBV3-1, the J gene TRBJ2-1, with D tentatively TRBD1 (6 bases). Between the trimmed V and J ends, which lost 0 bases and 4 bases, there was a span of 10 bases. This CDR3 region has 15 residues. Germline values: CDR1 LGHDT, CDR2 YNNKEL (reference sequence). The CDR3 sequence is CASSQDPGQYNEQFF. The CDR3 nucleotides are TGTGCCAGCAGCCAAGACCCCGGACAGTACAATGAGCAGTTCTTC.

The sample holds a few counts of this clonotype. The chain links TRBV29-1 to TRBJ2-7; 11 bases align to TRBD2. This CDR3 is built from 14 residues. Unmatched junction bases numbered 1, after V lost 3 bases and J lost 0 bases. CDR1 is SQVTM, CDR2 ANQGSEA, per germline. CDR3 DNA: TGCAGCGTTGAGGGACTAGCGGACTCCTACGAGCAGTACTTC. It encodes CSVEGLADSYEQYF.

This clonotype was seen many times. The J gene is TRBJ1-1, the V gene TRBV28; a possible D gene is TRBD1 (5 bases). The V gene lost 3 bases and the J gene lost 1 base, with 24 bases spanning the gap. From germline, CDR1 is MDHEN and CDR2 SYDVKM. This CDR3 contains 19 residues. The CDR3 region is CASSFSLPGGLSSNTEAFF. The CDR3 region has the DNA TGTGCCAGCAGTTTTAGTCTTCCGGGGGGACTCTCCTCGAACACTGAAGCTTTCTTT.

The CDR3 DNA reads as TGTGCCACCAGTGAGCCCGGGACTAGCGTTAACTCCTACAATGAGCAGTTCTTC. This encodes CATSEPGTSVNSYNEQFF. This chain connects TRBV24-1 to TRBJ2-1; 10 bases match TRBD2. CDR3 size: 18 residues. With V trimmed by 4 bases and J by 0 bases, 8 bases remained unmatched. CDR1 and CDR2 from the germline V gene are KGHDR and SFDVKD.

This clonotype turned up a few times. The chain uses TRBV5-1 and TRBJ2-7; 11 bases match TRBD2. Germline V gene data show CDR1 as SGHRS and CDR2 as YFSETQ. V was clipped by 4 bases and J by 2 bases; unmatched bases: 5. CDR3 length: 15 amino acids. The CDR3 DNA is TGCGCCAGCAGCACCCTTAGCGGGAGGGCCTACGAGCAGTACTTC. It encodes CASSTLSGRAYEQYF.

The rearrangement joins TRBV12-3 or TRBV12-4 to TRBJ2-1, with D perhaps given as TRBD1 or TRBD2 (6 bases each). The CDR3 runs 15 residues. Trimming cost V 8 bases and J 0 bases, with 14 bases left between them. This chain's CDR3 is CASEGGPSSYNEQFF. CDR3 bases: TGTGCCAGCGAAGGGGGGCCGAGCTCCTACAATGAGCAGTTCTTC.

The chain links TRBV28 to TRBJ2-1; D may correspond to TRBD1 or TRBD2 (5 bases each). The CDR3 has 17 amino acids. V lost 6 bases and J lost 1, with 19 bases in between. Germline CDR1 reads MDHEN; CDR2 reads SYDVKM. CDR3 amino acids: CASRPPPGDDSYNEQFF. CDR3 DNA sequence: TGTGCCAGCAGGCCTCCTCCCGGGGACGATTCCTACAATGAGCAGTTCTTC.

This clonotype occurred a few times. The chain uses TRBV27 and TRBJ2-5, with D possibly matching TRBD2 (5 bases). The CDR3 totals 17 residues. Trimming took 2 bases from V and 2 from J, leaving 18 bases between them. From germline, CDR1 is MNHEY and CDR2 SMNVEV (reference sequence). The CDR3 DNA is TGTGCCAGCAGTTTAGGTGCGGGTCTCCGGCCGCAAGAGACCCAGTACTTC. Translation gives CASSLGAGLRPQETQYF.

This clonotype was seen only a few times. The rearrangement uses TRBV29-1 and TRBJ2-1, with TRBD1 identical over 9 bases. Trimming took 3 bases from V and 10 from J; bases not matched to a gene: 4. The CDR3 runs 12 residues. CDR1 and CDR2 from the germline V gene are SQVTM and ANQGSEA. DNA of the CDR3: TGCAGCGTTGAGGGGGACAGGGAGGAGCAGTTCTTC. This gives the protein CSVEGDREEQFF.

The chain links TRBV20-1 to TRBJ2-4; D perhaps matches TRBD1 (6 bases). V lost 5 bases and J lost 1, with 12 bases in between. Germline CDR1 reads DFQATT; CDR2 reads SNEGSKA (reference sequence). The CDR3 is made up of 14 amino acids. The CDR3 sequence is CSAEGVGAKNIQYF. The CDR3 nucleotides are TGCAGTGCTGAGGGGGTGGGTGCCAAAAACATTCAGTACTTC.

This clonotype has only a few counts. This chain joins TRBV6-1 and TRBJ2-3; tentatively, D is TRBD1 or TRBD2 (5 bases each). Germline CDR1 MNHNS, CDR2 SASEGT. The CDR3 consists of 15 residues. V was cut by 6 bases and J by 2 bases, with 15 bases left in between. CDR3 protein: CASRMPVGVTDTQYF. As DNA, the CDR3 is TGTGCCAGCAGGATGCCTGTGGGGGTCACAGATACGCAGTATTTT.

Only a few counts were recorded for this clonotype. The chain links TRBV3-1 to TRBJ1-4; TRBD1 aligns across 7 bases. The CDR3 consists of 16 residues. With V trimmed by 5 bases and J by 2 bases, 8 bases remained unmatched. The V gene's germline CDR1 is LGHDT and CDR2 YNNKEL (reference sequence). CDR3 protein: CASSSYSTGTNEKLFF. The CDR3 DNA reads as TGTGCCAGCAGCTCCTACTCGACAGGGACTAATGAAAAACTGTTTTTT.

In its sample, this clonotype was seen a few times. This sequence joins TRBV5-1 and TRBJ2-3; the match to TRBD2 covers 10 bases. The germline V gene encodes CDR1 SGHRS and CDR2 YFSETQ. The junction had 7 bases not matched to a gene; V was cut back by 0 bases and J by 3 bases. This CDR3 spans 17 amino acids. CDR3 sequence (DNA): TGCGCCAGCAGCTTGGGGGCTAGCGGGGGTTATACAGATACGCAGTATTTT. Amino acid sequence: CASSLGASGGYTDTQYF.

This clonotype was seen a handful of times. The V call is TRBV6-6, the J call TRBJ2-1, with D perhaps given as TRBD1 or TRBD2 (5 bases each). The CDR3 totals 12 residues. Trimming left V 5 bases short and J 9 bases short, with 11 bases between. Germline V gene sequence: CDR1 MNHNY, CDR2 SVGAGI (reference sequence). In DNA, the CDR3 is TGTGCCAGCAGTGGGACGGGCATTGAGCAGTTCTTC. Translating gives CASSGTGIEQFF.

This clonotype was seen a handful of times. CDR3 sequence reads: CASSQGHRLYNSPLHF. As DNA, the CDR3 is TGTGCCAGCAGCCAAGGACACCGACTCTATAATTCACCCCTCCACTTT. This chain links TRBV14 with TRBJ1-6; D gene uncertain. CDR3 length: 16 amino acids. CDR1 and CDR2 (germline): SGHDN, FVKESK. The V and J ends lost 1 base and 3 bases respectively, with 10 bases between them.

In this sample, this clonotype turned up many times. The J gene is TRBJ2-7, the V gene TRBV5-6; D is possibly TRBD1 or TRBD2 (5 bases each). CDR1 is SGHDT and CDR2 is YYEEEE in the germline V gene. This CDR3 comprises 12 residues. V was cut by 3 bases and J by 5 bases, with 9 bases left in between. CDR3 nucleotides: TGTGCCAGCAGCTGGGGGTCAGACGAGCAGTACTTC. The encoded protein is CASSWGSDEQYF. Looking up the rest from reference TRBV5-6 and TRBJ2-7 gives the full variable domain: DAGVTQSPTHLIKTRGQQVTLRCSPKSGHDTVSWYQQALGQGPQFIFQYYEEEERQRGNFPDRFSGHQFPNYSSELNVNALLLGDSALYLCASSWGSDEQYFGPGTRLTVT.

The rearrangement links TRBV20-1 to TRBJ2-3, with D perhaps matching TRBD1 (5 bases). This CDR3 region has 13 residues. The ends were cut back, 2 bases at V and 2 bases at J, with 8 bases in the middle. Germline V gene sequence: CDR1 DFQATT, CDR2 SNEGSKA (reference sequence). In nucleotides, the CDR3 is TGCAGTGCTAGAAGCAGGGTCACAGATACGCAGTATTTT. Its protein is CSARSRVTDTQYF.

V gene TRBV12-3 or TRBV12-4 combines with J gene TRBJ2-1; 11 nucleotides line up with TRBD2. There are 17 residues in the CDR3. V lost 6 bases, J lost 9 bases, and 16 bases stayed unmatched. CDR3 coding DNA: TGTGCCAGCAGAAGACTAGCGGGGAAACCCATAAGGGTTGAGCAGTTCTTC. Its translation: CASRRLAGKPIRVEQFF.

This clonotype was observed a few times. CDR3 nucleotide sequence: TGTGCCAGCCCACCCTTTAGCGGGAGGGGCAATGAGCAGTTCTTC. Its translation: CASPPFSGRGNEQFF. This chain links TRBV2 with TRBJ2-1; 11 bases are shared with TRBD2. The CDR3 is 15 amino acids. Losses at the gene ends were 8 bases for V and 6 bases for J; bases not matched to a gene: 9. The germline V gene encodes CDR1 SNHLY and CDR2 FYNNEI.

This clonotype has at least ten counts. This chain connects TRBV5-1 to TRBJ2-2; maybe TRBD2 (5 bases). Germline V gives CDR1 SGHRS, CDR2 YFSETQ. Trimming shortened V by 2 bases and J by 1 base, and 12 bases separated the two germline ends. The CDR3 runs 16 residues. CDR3 DNA: TGCGCCAGCAGCTTAGTGCCCGGGATGAACACCGGGGAGCTGTTTTTT. It specifies CASSLVPGMNTGELFF.

The chain joins TRBV6-2 or TRBV6-3 to TRBJ2-1; possible D gene TRBD1, 5 bases. The CDR3 spans 11 residues. Germline V gene data show CDR1 as MNHEY and CDR2 as SVGEGT. Between the trimmed V and J ends, which lost 6 bases and 13 bases, there was a span of 13 bases. CDR3 nucleotide sequence: TGTGCCAGCAGGCAGGGAACGGTTCAGTTCTTC. It specifies CASRQGTVQFF.